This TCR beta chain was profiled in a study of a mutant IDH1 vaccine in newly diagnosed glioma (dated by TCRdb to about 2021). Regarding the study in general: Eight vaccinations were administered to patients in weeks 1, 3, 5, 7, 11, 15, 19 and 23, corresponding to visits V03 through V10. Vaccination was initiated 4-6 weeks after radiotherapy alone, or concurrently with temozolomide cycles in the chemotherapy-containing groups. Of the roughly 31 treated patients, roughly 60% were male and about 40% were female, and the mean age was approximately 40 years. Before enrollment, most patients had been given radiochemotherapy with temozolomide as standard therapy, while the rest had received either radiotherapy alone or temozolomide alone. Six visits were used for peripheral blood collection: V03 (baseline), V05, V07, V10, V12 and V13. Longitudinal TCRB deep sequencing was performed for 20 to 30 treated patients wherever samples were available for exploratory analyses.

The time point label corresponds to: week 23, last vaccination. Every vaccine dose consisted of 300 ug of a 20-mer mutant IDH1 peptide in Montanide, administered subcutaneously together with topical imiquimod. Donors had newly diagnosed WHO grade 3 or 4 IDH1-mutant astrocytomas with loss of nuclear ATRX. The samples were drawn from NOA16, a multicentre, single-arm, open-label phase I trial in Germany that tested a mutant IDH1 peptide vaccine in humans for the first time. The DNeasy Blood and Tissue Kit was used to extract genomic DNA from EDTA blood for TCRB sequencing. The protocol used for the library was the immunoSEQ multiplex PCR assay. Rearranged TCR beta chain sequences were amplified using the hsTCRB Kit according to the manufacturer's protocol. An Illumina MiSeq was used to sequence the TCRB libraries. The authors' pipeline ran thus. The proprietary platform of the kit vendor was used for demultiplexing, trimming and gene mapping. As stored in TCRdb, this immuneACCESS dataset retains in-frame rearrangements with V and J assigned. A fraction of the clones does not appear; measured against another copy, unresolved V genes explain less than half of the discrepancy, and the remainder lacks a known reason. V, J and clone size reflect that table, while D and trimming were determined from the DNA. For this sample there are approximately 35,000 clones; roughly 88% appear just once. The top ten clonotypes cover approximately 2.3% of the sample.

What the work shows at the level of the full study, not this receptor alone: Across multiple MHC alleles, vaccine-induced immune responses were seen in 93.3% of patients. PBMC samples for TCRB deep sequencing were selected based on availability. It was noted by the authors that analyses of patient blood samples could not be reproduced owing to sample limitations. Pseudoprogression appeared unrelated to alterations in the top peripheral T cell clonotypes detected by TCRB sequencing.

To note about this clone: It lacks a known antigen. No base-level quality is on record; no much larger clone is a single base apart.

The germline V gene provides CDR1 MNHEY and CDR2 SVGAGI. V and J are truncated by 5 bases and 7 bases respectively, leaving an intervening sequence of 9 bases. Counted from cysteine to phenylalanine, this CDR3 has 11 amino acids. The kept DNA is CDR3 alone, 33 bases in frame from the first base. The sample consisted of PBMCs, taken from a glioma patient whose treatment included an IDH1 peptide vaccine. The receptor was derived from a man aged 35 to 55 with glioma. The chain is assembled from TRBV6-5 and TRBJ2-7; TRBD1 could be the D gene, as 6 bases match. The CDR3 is CASSKRGEQYF. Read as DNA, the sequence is TGTGCCAGCAGTAAAAGGGGGGAGCAGTACTTC.